The 27 T cell receptor beta chains given below trace back to one sample, sequenced in a study of T cell repertoires in cytomegalovirus infection (dated by TCRdb to about 2019). No antigen has been identified for these receptors. TCRdb records Illumina HiSeq 1500 as the sequencer. In-frame beta chains were kept once TCRdb had trimmed the public reads at Q25 with fastp and called clones with MiXCR. Rows with one shared CDR3 protein collapse into an entry with the most common genes and DNA. In this sample the table shows 380,000 or so distinct CDR3 sequences, roughly 34% of which occur a single time. The ten most abundant clones make up about 13% of the sample. This specimen's treatment or condition label, interpreted: in vitro stimulation with specific CMV peptide epitopes to enrich CMV-specific T cells. The source was cultured PBMCs, collected from culture after CMV antigen stimulation. These receptors all come from a human donor in good health (CMV status not recorded). Some clones in this sample may be carry-over from other donors' samples.

This clonotype rates as medium-sized. The chain is built from TRBV7-2 and TRBJ2-3; 9 bases align to TRBD1. V gave up 5 bases and J gave up 0 bases; unmatched junction bases: 6. There are 16 residues in the CDR3. Germline CDR1 is SGHTA and CDR2 is FQGNSA. The CDR3 loop is CASSARQGGSTDTQYF. The CDR3 nucleotides read TGTGCCAGCAGCGCTCGACAGGGGGGGAGCACAGATACGCAGTATTTT. Full variable domain (remainder filled in from reference TRBV7-2 and TRBJ2-3): GAGVSQSPSNKVTEKGKDVELRCDPISGHTALYWYRQSLGQGLEFLIYFQGNSAPDKSGLPSDRFSAERTGGSVSTLTIQRTQQEDSAVYLCASSARQGGSTDTQYFGPGTRLTVL.

This clonotype was found a few times. The chain couples TRBV12-3 or TRBV12-4 to TRBJ1-2; D is ambiguous. Trimming shortened V by 0 bases and J by 6 bases, and 8 bases separated the two germline ends. The CDR3 has 13 residues. CDR3 in amino acids: CASSLARVDGYTF. In DNA form, the CDR3 reads TGTGCCAGCAGTTTAGCGAGGGTTGATGGCTACACCTTC.

This clonotype was seen once. DNA for the CDR3: TGTGCCAGCAGCCCCGGGACTAGCGGACCAACAGATACGCAGTATTTT. Translated, it gives CASSPGTSGPTDTQYF. The genes are TRBV11-1 and TRBJ2-3; 11 positions agree with TRBD2. Trimming at V came to 5 bases and at J to 3 bases, leaving 7 bases not matched to a gene. CDR1 is SGHAT, CDR2 FQDESV, per germline (reference sequence). The CDR3 has 16 residues.

This rearrangement joins TRBV7-2 to TRBJ2-7; 8 nucleotides match TRBD1. The V gene end was trimmed by 5 bases and the J gene end by 10 bases; junction bases not matched to a gene: 7. The CDR3 extends over 12 amino acids. Germline CDR1 is SGHTA and CDR2 is FQGNSA. The CDR3 DNA reads TGTGCCAGCAGCCAGACAGGGGTGGGTCAGTACTTC. It encodes CASSQTGVGQYF.

The V and J genes are TRBV7-2 and TRBJ1-6; 7 bases align to TRBD1. Germline CDR1 SGHTA, CDR2 FQGNSA. The trim removed 7 bases at V and 6 bases at J, leaving 6 bases unmatched. This CDR3 has 14 residues. The CDR3 is CASNMGQINSPLHF. The CDR3 DNA reads TGTGCCAGCAATATGGGACAGATTAATTCACCCCTCCACTTT.

In its sample, this clonotype was seen many times. V and J are TRBV6-1 and TRBJ2-1, with 9 bases that match TRBD2. The CDR3 runs 16 residues. Germline V CDR1 and CDR2: MNHNS, SASEGT. J lost 7 bases, V lost 0 bases, and 7 bases had no gene match. DNA of the CDR3: TGTGCCAGCAGTGAAGCGGATAGCGGGGGAAGAAATGAGCAGTTCTTC. Translated: CASSEADSGGRNEQFF.

The table lists this clonotype with many counts. V and J are TRBV7-2 and TRBJ2-5; 10 nucleotides line up with TRBD2. Germline V lookup: CDR1 SGHTA, CDR2 FQGNSA. V gave up 5 bases and J gave up 2 bases; unmatched junction bases: 5. CDR3 length: 15 amino acids. The CDR3 sequence is CASSLRTSGQETQYF. In nucleotides, the CDR3 is TGTGCCAGCAGCCTCCGGACTAGCGGACAAGAGACCCAGTACTTC. Variable domain in full (rest from reference TRBV7-2 and TRBJ2-5): GAGVSQSPSNKVTEKGKDVELRCDPISGHTALYWYRQSLGQGLEFLIYFQGNSAPDKSGLPSDRFSAERTGGSVSTLTIQRTQQEDSAVYLCASSLRTSGQETQYFGPGTRLLVL.

The V and J genes are TRBV10-3 and TRBJ1-2, with D hard to call. CDR3 length: 14 residues. Germline CDR1 reads ENHRY; CDR2 reads SYGVKD. With 2 bases removed from V and 2 bases from J, the gap between germline ends came to 9 bases. The DNA of the CDR3 is TGTGCCATCAGTGAGACGGAGAGGAACTATGGCTACACCTTC. Its protein product is CAISETERNYGYTF.

This clonotype was counted a few times. The chain is built from TRBV7-6 and TRBJ1-1; possibly TRBD1 for D (6 bases). Germline CDR1 reads SGHVS; CDR2 reads FNYEAQ. The CDR3 length is 14 residues. V dropped 3 bases and J dropped 3 bases, with 11 bases sitting between them. The CDR3 bases are TGTGCCAGCAGCTTGTTGGCAGGGGACACTGAAGCTTTCTTT. Amino acids: CASSLLAGDTEAFF.

The rearrangement joins TRBV11-2 to TRBJ2-3; D ambiguous. CDR3 size: 15 residues. Germline lookup yields CDR1 SGHAT and CDR2 FQNNGV. V lost 5 bases and J lost 2, with 14 bases in between. CDR3 DNA: TGTGCCAGCAGCCAACTGAAGGGAACCACAGATACGCAGTATTTT. Protein sequence: CASSQLKGTTDTQYF.

The genes are TRBV7-6 and TRBJ2-1; no definite D call. The CDR3 runs 15 residues. V lost 5 bases and J 2 bases, leaving 13 bases between the germline ends. Germline CDR1 is SGHVS and CDR2 is FNYEAQ. The CDR3 sequence is CASSLWVGPYNEQFF. In DNA, the CDR3 is TGTGCCAGCAGCCTTTGGGTAGGGCCCTACAATGAGCAGTTCTTC.

V and J are TRBV12-3 or TRBV12-4 and TRBJ2-5; D call uncertain. V was shortened by 3 bases and J by 4 bases, with 9 bases between the two germline ends. This CDR3 comprises 13 residues. The CDR3 protein is CASSLFEAETQYF. CDR3 nucleotide sequence: TGTGCCAGCAGTTTGTTCGAGGCAGAGACCCAGTACTTC.

This chain joins TRBV19 and TRBJ1-6, with no clear D. Trimming removed 5 bases from V and 7 bases from J, with 12 bases in between. The V gene's germline CDR1 is LNHDA and CDR2 SQIVND (reference sequence). This CDR3 is 14 amino acids long. Here the CDR3 reads CASSVQRWNSPLHF. CDR3 coding DNA: TGTGCCAGTAGTGTCCAGAGGTGGAATTCACCCCTCCACTTT.

The gene calls are TRBV14 and TRBJ2-7; maybe TRBD2 (5 bases). V lost 4 bases, J lost 7 bases, and 14 bases lay in between. This CDR3 has 13 amino acids. Germline V gene lookup returns CDR1 SGHDN and CDR2 FVKESK. The CDR3 DNA sequence: TGTGCCAGCAGCCTTCTGACGGGCGGGGAGCAGTACTTC. Translated: CASSLLTGGEQYF.

In this sample, this clonotype turned up a few times. CDR3 DNA: TGCGCCAGCAGCCATCTAAACGGGGCAGGGGACATTCAGTACTTC. It specifies CASSHLNGAGDIQYF. The chain couples TRBV10-2 to TRBJ2-4, with D maybe TRBD1 (6 bases). CDR3 length: 15 amino acids. Germline values: CDR1 WSHSY, CDR2 SAAADI. Trimming took off 6 bases at V and 8 bases at J, with 20 bases between the two ends.

The chain has TRBV19 and TRBJ1-1; D not certain. Looked up from germline, CDR1 is LNHDA and CDR2 is SQIVND (reference sequence). This CDR3 region has 13 residues. Trimming left V 10 bases short and J 3 bases short, with 15 bases between. The CDR3 DNA reads as TGTGCCACCCTGGAGAGCGGCCACACTGAAGCTTTCTTT. Protein sequence: CATLESGHTEAFF.

The chain combines TRBV7-6 with TRBJ2-2; D gene ambiguous. The CDR3 length is 18 residues. Per germline, CDR1 SGHVS and CDR2 FNYEAQ. V lost 1 base, J lost 2 bases, and 17 bases lay in between. CDR3 coding DNA: TGTGCCAGCAGCTTAGGGACGCCCTACTCCTCCAACACCGGGGAGCTGTTTTTT. As protein: CASSLGTPYSSNTGELFF.

In this sample, this clonotype turned up once. The chain couples TRBV12-3 or TRBV12-4 to TRBJ2-7; 11 bases fit TRBD2. The junction had 3 bases not matched to a gene; V was cut back by 2 bases and J by 6 bases. There are 14 residues in the CDR3. CDR3 sequence: CASSLTLAGGEQYF. CDR3 bases: TGTGCCAGCAGTTTAACGCTAGCGGGAGGCGAGCAGTACTTC.

This clonotype was picked up a small number of times. The genes are TRBV7-2 and TRBJ1-2; D gene uncertain. V lost 1 base, J lost 0 bases, and 12 bases lay in between. There are 16 residues in the CDR3. Per the germline V gene, CDR1 is SGHTA and CDR2 is FQGNSA. CDR3 region: CASSLDRPAANYGYTF. The CDR3 bases are TGTGCCAGCAGCTTAGATCGTCCAGCAGCTAACTATGGCTACACCTTC. Full variable domain (remainder filled in from reference TRBV7-2 and TRBJ1-2): GAGVSQSPSNKVTEKGKDVELRCDPISGHTALYWYRQSLGQGLEFLIYFQGNSAPDKSGLPSDRFSAERTGGSVSTLTIQRTQQEDSAVYLCASSLDRPAANYGYTFGSGTRLTVV.

The chain links TRBV3-1 to TRBJ1-2; D call uncertain. V lost 0 bases and J lost 4, with 9 bases in between. Germline V gene sequence: CDR1 LGHDT, CDR2 YNNKEL (reference sequence). The CDR3 consists of 14 residues. This CDR3 is CASSQDVGFYGYTF. The CDR3 DNA follows: TGTGCCAGCAGCCAAGATGTCGGGTTCTATGGCTACACCTTC. The whole variable domain, filled in from reference TRBV3-1 and TRBJ1-2, reads DTAVSQTPKYLVTQMGNDKSIKCEQNLGHDTMYWYKQDSKKFLKIMFSYNNKELIINETVPNRFSPKSPDKAHLNLHINSLELGDSAVYFCASSQDVGFYGYTFGSGTRLTVV.

The CDR3 DNA is TGTGCCAGCAGTCCGCGACTAGCGGGGCCCGAGGGGCAGTTCTTC. It is translated as CASSPRLAGPEGQFF. V gene TRBV6-2 or TRBV6-3 combines with J gene TRBJ2-1, with 11 positions matching TRBD2. With 5 bases clipped from V and 12 bases from J, the junction kept 12 bases outside the gene matches. The CDR3 is 15 residues long. Germline CDR1 is MNHEY and CDR2 is SVGEGT.

A few counts support this clonotype. The gene calls are TRBV7-6 and TRBJ1-4; D not resolved. Germline V gives CDR1 SGHVS, CDR2 FNYEAQ. V shed 2 bases and J shed 6 bases, with 13 bases lying between them. The CDR3 loop spans 15 amino acids. CDR3 loop: CASSLLGAGDEKLFF. The CDR3 DNA sequence: TGTGCCAGCAGCTTATTAGGCGCAGGAGATGAAAAACTGTTTTTT.

The rearrangement links TRBV20-1 to TRBJ2-1; D not certain. Per germline, CDR1 DFQATT and CDR2 SNEGSKA (reference sequence). The CDR3 sequence is 13 residues long. V dropped 3 bases and J dropped 10 bases, with 16 bases sitting between them. CDR3 sequence reads: CSASLVVAREQFF. The DNA for the CDR3 is TGCAGTGCTAGCCTCGTTGTCGCCCGCGAGCAGTTCTTC.

The rearrangement uses TRBV19 and TRBJ2-1; a weak D match, TRBD2 (5 bases). CDR3 size: 16 residues. V gave up 1 base and J gave up 3 bases, with 13 bases separating them. Germline V gene data show CDR1 as LNHDA and CDR2 as SQIVND (reference sequence). CDR3 sequence reads: CASSIVSGGRYNEQFF. In nucleotides, the CDR3 is TGTGCCAGTAGTATAGTTTCCGGCGGGCGCTACAATGAGCAGTTCTTC. The whole variable domain, filled in from reference TRBV19 and TRBJ2-1, reads DGGITQSPKYLFRKEGQNVTLSCEQNLNHDAMYWYRQDPGQGLRLIYYSQIVNDFQKGDIAEGYSVSREKKESFPLTVTSAQKNPTAFYLCASSIVSGGRYNEQFFGPGTRLTVL.

This chain uses TRBV7-3 with TRBJ2-1; the D gene is possibly TRBD2 (5 bases). The CDR3 runs to 16 residues. Trimming stripped 2 bases from V and 3 bases from J, with 14 bases between. Per germline, CDR1 SGHTA and CDR2 FQGTGA. In DNA, the CDR3 is TGTGCCAGCAGCTTATCTCGCGGGCTCGGCTACAATGAGCAGTTCTTC. It specifies CASSLSRGLGYNEQFF.

The chain uses TRBV7-2 and TRBJ2-7; D is perhaps TRBD2 (5 bases). The CDR3 is 12 amino acids. V shed 6 bases and J shed 3 bases, with 9 bases lying between them. The V gene's germline CDR1 is SGHTA and CDR2 FQGNSA. The CDR3 protein is CASSPGFYEQYF. The CDR3 DNA is TGTGCCAGCAGTCCGGGATTCTACGAGCAGTACTTC.

The table lists this clonotype with a few counts. The chain couples TRBV4-3 to TRBJ2-7; D might be TRBD2 (5 bases). There are 18 residues in the CDR3. V was trimmed by 5 bases and J by 2 bases, leaving 25 bases between them. Germline V gives CDR1 LGHNA, CDR2 YSLEER. The CDR3 coding sequence is TGCGCCAGCAGCGTTACAATACGGGTAAGCGGCGCCGCCTACGAGCAGTACTTC. As protein: CASSVTIRVSGAAYEQYF.